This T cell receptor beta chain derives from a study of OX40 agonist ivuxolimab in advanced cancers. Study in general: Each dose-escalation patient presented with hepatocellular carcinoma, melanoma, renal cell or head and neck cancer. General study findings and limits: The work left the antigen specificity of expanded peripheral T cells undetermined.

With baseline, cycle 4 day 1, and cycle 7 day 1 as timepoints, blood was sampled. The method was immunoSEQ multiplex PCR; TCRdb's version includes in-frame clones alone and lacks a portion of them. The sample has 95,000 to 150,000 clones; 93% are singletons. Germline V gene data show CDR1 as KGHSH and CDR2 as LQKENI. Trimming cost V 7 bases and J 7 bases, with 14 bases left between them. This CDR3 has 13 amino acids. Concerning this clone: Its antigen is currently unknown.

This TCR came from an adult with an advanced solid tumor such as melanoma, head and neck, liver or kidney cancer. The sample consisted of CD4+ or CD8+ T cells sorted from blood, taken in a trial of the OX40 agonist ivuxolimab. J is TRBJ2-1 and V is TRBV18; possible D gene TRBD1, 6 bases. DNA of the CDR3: TGTGCCAGCTACGAATCCACAGGGAATGAGCAGTTCTTC. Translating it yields CASYESTGNEQFF.